This T cell receptor beta chain was recovered during a study of cytomegalovirus exposure and HLA in healthy donors. The V gene's germline CDR1 is GTSNPN and CDR2 SVGIG (reference sequence). Trimming left V 2 bases short and J 4 bases short, with 15 bases between. The CDR3 sequence is 15 residues long. PCR primers comprised 60 Vbeta and 13 Jbeta primers. The table came from immunoSEQ multiplex PCR; TCRdb's copy has only in-frame clones and leaves some out. The data show approximately 200,000 clones, 65% to 80% seen once. The chain is built from TRBV30 and TRBJ1-5; D perhaps matches TRBD1 (5 bases). Sequences were obtained from PBMCs. The clonotype originates from a man under 40 in good health and CMV-seropositive. The CDR3 here is CAWSIGVGGNQPQHF. The CDR3 nucleotides read TGTGCCTGGAGTATAGGGGTGGGGGGGAATCAGCCCCAGCATTTT.